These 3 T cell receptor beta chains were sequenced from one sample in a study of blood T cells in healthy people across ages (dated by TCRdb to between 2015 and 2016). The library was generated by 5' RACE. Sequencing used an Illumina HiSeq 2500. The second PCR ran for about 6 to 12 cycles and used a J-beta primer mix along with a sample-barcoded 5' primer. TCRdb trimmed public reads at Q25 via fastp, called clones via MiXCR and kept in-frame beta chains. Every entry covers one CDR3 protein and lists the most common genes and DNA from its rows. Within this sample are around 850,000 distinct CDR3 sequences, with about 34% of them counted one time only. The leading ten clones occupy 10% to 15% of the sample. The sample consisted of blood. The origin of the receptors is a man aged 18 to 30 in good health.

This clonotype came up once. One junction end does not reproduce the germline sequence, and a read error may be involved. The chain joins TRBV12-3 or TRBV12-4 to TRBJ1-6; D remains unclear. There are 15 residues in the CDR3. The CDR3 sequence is CASSAQAGSNSPPHF. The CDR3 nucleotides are TGTGCCAGCAGTGCCCAGGCTGGTAGTAATTCACCCCCCCACTTT.

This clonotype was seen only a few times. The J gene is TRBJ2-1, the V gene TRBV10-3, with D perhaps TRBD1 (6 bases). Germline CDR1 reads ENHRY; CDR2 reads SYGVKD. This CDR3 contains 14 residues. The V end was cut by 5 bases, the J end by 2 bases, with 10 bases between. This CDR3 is CAISPDSTYNEQFF. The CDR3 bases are TGTGCCATCAGTCCGGACAGCACCTACAATGAGCAGTTCTTC.

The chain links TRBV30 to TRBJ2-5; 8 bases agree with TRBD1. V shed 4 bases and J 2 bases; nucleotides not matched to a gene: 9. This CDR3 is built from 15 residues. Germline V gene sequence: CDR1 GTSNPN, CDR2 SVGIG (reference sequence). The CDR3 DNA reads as TGTGCCTGGATGCGGACAGGGTCGGTTCAAGAGACCCAGTACTTC. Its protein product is CAWMRTGSVQETQYF.